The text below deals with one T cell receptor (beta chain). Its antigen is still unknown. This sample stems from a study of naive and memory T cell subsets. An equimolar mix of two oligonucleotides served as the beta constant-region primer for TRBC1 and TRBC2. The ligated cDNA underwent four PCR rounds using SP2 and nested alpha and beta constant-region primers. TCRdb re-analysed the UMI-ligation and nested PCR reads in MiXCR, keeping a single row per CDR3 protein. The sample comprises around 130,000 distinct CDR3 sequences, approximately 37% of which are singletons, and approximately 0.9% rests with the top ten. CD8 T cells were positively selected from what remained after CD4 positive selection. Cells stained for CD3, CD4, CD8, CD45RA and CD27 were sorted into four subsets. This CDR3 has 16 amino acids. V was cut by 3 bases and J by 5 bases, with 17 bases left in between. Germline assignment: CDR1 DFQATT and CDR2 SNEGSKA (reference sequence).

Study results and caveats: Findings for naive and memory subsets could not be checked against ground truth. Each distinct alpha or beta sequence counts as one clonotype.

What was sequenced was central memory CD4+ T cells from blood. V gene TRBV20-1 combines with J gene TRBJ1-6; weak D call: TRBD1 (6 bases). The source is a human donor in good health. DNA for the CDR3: TGCAGTGCTAGTGATCTCGTCAGGGGAAATAATTCACCCCTCCACTTT. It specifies CSASDLVRGNNSPLHF.